The next 32 T cell receptor beta chains were all read from a single sample in a study of T-cell reconstitution after alpha-beta-depleted transplantation in children. Unique molecular identifiers were incorporated into the prepared TCRbeta library. TCRdb independently ran MiXCR on the PCR reads; one entry per CDR3 protein. The sample shows approximately 640,000 distinct CDR3 sequences, roughly 17% of them seen only once. The sample was PBMCs from the stem cell graft donor, taken from the stem cell graft. The receptors derive from a human donor who donated a stem cell graft to a child with acute myeloid leukemia.

This clonotype was seen at least ten times. The V and J genes are TRBV7-2 and TRBJ1-1, with 8 bases matching TRBD1. Germline CDR1 reads SGHTA; CDR2 reads FQGNSA. This CDR3 region has 15 residues. V was pared by 3 bases and J by 1 base, with 4 bases of the junction left unmatched. The CDR3 nucleotides read TGTGCCAGCAGCTTGGCTGGGACAGGGAACACTGAAGCTTTCTTT. Its protein product is CASSLAGTGNTEAFF.

This clonotype was recorded a few times. This CDR3 fails to terminate in the conserved phenylalanine or tryptophan, so it likely reflects a read error. The DNA is left out, because the CDR3 cannot be placed on it with certainty; the CDR3 is given as TCRdb lists it. CDR3 residues: CASSKEGTARSC. The chain joins TRBV21-1 to TRBJ1-2. TRBV21-1 is an annotated pseudogene. The CDR3 extends over 12 residues, inclusive of both ends.

This clonotype was seen at least ten times. The V call is TRBV20-1, the J call TRBJ1-1; no firm D call. The CDR3 runs to 12 residues. The germline V and J ends were trimmed by 3 bases and 1 base, with 6 bases remaining between them. Germline V lookup: CDR1 DFQATT, CDR2 SNEGSKA (reference sequence). The DNA for the CDR3 is TGCAGTGCTAGTCCCGGGAACACTGAAGCTTTCTTT. Amino acid sequence: CSASPGNTEAFF.

CDR3 loop: CASRMGQGGRDEQFF. CDR3 nucleotide sequence: TGCGCCAGCAGAATGGGACAGGGAGGCCGGGATGAGCAGTTCTTC. The chain recombines TRBV5-1 with TRBJ2-1; the match to TRBD1 covers 9 bases. Unmatched junction bases numbered 11, after V lost 5 bases and J lost 8 bases. The germline V gene encodes CDR1 SGHRS and CDR2 YFSETQ. This CDR3 is built from 15 residues. Complete variable domain (other parts from reference TRBV5-1 and TRBJ2-1): KAGVTQTPRYLIKTRGQQVTLSCSPISGHRSVSWYQQTPGQGLQFLFEYFSETQRNKGNFPGRFSGRQFSNSRSEMNVSTLELGDSALYLCASRMGQGGRDEQFFGPGTRLTVL.

There are many counts of this clonotype. The rearrangement uses TRBV29-1 and TRBJ2-1; D is unclear. Germline V gene sequence: CDR1 SQVTM, CDR2 ANQGSEA. V was cut by 7 bases and J by 5 bases, with 12 bases left in between. The CDR3 extends over 12 amino acids. In nucleotides, the CDR3 is TGCAGCGCGCGACAAGGGAACAATGAGCAGTTCTTC. Encoded protein: CSARQGNNEQFF.

The gene calls are TRBV5-1 and TRBJ1-1, with D hard to call. CDR3 length equals 14 residues. Germline V gene lookup returns CDR1 SGHRS and CDR2 YFSETQ. V lost 0 bases and J 6 bases, leaving 12 bases between the germline ends. Here the CDR3 reads CASSLGRNDAEAFF. In DNA, the CDR3 is TGCGCCAGCAGCTTGGGGAGGAATGACGCTGAAGCTTTCTTT.

This clonotype appeared many times. The rearrangement uses TRBV9 and TRBJ1-5; a weak D match, TRBD1 (5 bases). CDR3 size: 15 residues. Trimming left V 0 bases short and J 5 bases short, with 12 bases between. Germline V CDR1 and CDR2: SGDLS, YYNGEE. The DNA for the CDR3 is TGTGCCAGCAGCGTAGCAGGGCAGGGCTATCAGCCCCAGCATTTT. Its translation: CASSVAGQGYQPQHF. Based on the CDR3 plus reference TRBV9 and TRBJ1-5, the full variable domain is DSGVTQTPKHLITATGQRVTLRCSPRSGDLSVYWYQQSLDQGLQFLIQYYNGEERAKGNILERFSAQQFPDLHSELNLSSLELGDSALYFCASSVAGQGYQPQHFGDGTRLSIL.

A remark on this clonotype: Since a much larger clone is just one base distant, this may be a read error. This sequence joins TRBV27 and TRBJ2-7; D may be TRBD1 or TRBD2 (5 bases each). V lost 4 bases, J lost 6 bases, and 16 bases lay in between. Germline CDR1 reads MNHEY; CDR2 reads SMNVEV (reference sequence). The CDR3 contains 14 residues. Here the CDR3 reads CASSSSEKGSEQYF. The CDR3, as DNA: TGTGCCAGCAGTTCCTCGGAGAAGGGGAGCGAGCAGTACTTC.

This clonotype was counted many times. This chain joins TRBV20-1 and TRBJ2-5, with 10 bases fitting TRBD2. Germline V gene lookup returns CDR1 DFQATT and CDR2 SNEGSKA (reference sequence). After removal of 6 bases from V and 1 base from J, the junction contained 11 bases not matched to a gene. This CDR3 is 16 amino acids long. DNA of the CDR3: TGCAGTGCGCCAAAACTTAGCGGGGGGAGCCAAGAGACCCAGTACTTC. This codes for CSAPKLSGGSQETQYF.

At least ten counts were recorded for this clonotype. The chain employs TRBV7-3 and TRBJ1-1; D is possibly TRBD1 (5 bases). In germline, CDR1 is SGHTA, CDR2 FQGTGA. V was clipped by 5 bases and J by 3 bases, with 10 bases between them. CDR3 length: 13 residues. This chain's CDR3 is CASSPRGDTEAFF. CDR3 bases: TGTGCCAGCAGCCCTCGGGGGGACACTGAAGCTTTCTTT.

The chain joins TRBV5-1 to TRBJ2-3; possibly TRBD2 for D (6 bases). The CDR3 totals 16 residues. With 0 bases removed from V and 0 bases from J, the gap between germline ends came to 11 bases. Germline V lookup: CDR1 SGHRS, CDR2 YFSETQ. CDR3 DNA: TGCGCCAGCAGCTTGGCCCCGGGGGAGAGCACAGATACGCAGTATTTT. It is translated as CASSLAPGESTDTQYF.

This clonotype was seen at least ten times. The chain couples TRBV20-1 to TRBJ2-7; the match to TRBD1 covers 8 bases. Germline V gene sequence: CDR1 DFQATT, CDR2 SNEGSKA (reference sequence). Losses at the gene ends were 0 bases for V and 2 bases for J; bases not matched to a gene: 6. The length of the CDR3 is 15 residues. The CDR3: CSARDEGTGPYEQYF. As DNA, the CDR3 is TGCAGTGCTAGAGATGAGGGGACAGGTCCCTACGAGCAGTACTTC.

The chain links TRBV12-3 or TRBV12-4 to TRBJ2-1; 8 bases line up with TRBD2. With V trimmed by 0 bases and J by 7 bases, 8 bases remained unmatched. CDR3 length equals 16 residues. In nucleotides, the CDR3 is TGTGCCAGCAGTTTAGCTTCCGGGGGGGCCGAAAATGAGCAGTTCTTC. This gives the protein CASSLASGGAENEQFF.

As concerns this clonotype: This may be a read error: a much more frequent sequence differs by one nucleotide. This chain uses TRBV5-1 with TRBJ2-1; 9 bases line up with TRBD2. CDR3 length: 16 residues. Germline CDR1 is SGHRS and CDR2 is YFSETQ. The CDR3, as DNA: TGCTCCAGCAGCTTGGCCCCAGCGGGGGGCCCCAATGAGCAGTTCTTC. Residues: CSSSLAPAGGPNEQFF. Combining the CDR3 with reference TRBV5-1 and TRBJ2-1 gives the whole variable domain KAGVTQTPRYLIKTRGQQVTLSCSPISGHRSVSWYQQTPGQGLQFLFEYFSETQRNKGNFPGRFSGRQFSNSRSEMNVSTLELGDSALYLCSSSLAPAGGPNEQFFGPGTRLTVL.

There are many counts of this clonotype. The genes are TRBV20-1 and TRBJ1-4; D perhaps matches TRBD1 (5 bases). CDR1 DFQATT and CDR2 SNEGSKA come from the germline V gene (reference sequence). This CDR3 spans 16 amino acids. The germline V and J ends were trimmed by 0 bases and 0 bases, with 11 bases remaining between them. CDR3 coding DNA: TGCAGTGCTAGAGATCCACAGGCTGCAACTAATGAAAAACTGTTTTTT. It specifies CSARDPQAATNEKLFF.

This clonotype was counted a few times. The chain combines TRBV5-1 with TRBJ2-3, with 8 bases aligning to TRBD2. Germline V lookup: CDR1 SGHRS, CDR2 YFSETQ. The CDR3 length is 16 residues. V gave up 4 bases and J gave up 0 bases; unmatched junction bases: 7. CDR3 bases: TGCGCCAGCAGCCAGTCGAGCGGGGGAAGCACAGATACGCAGTATTTT. As protein: CASSQSSGGSTDTQYF.

In this sample, this clonotype turned up many times. The chain combines TRBV29-1 with TRBJ1-1; D gene unclear. Germline lookup yields CDR1 SQVTM and CDR2 ANQGSEA. V was pared by 6 bases and J by 11 bases, with 10 bases between. The CDR3 runs to 9 residues. The CDR3: CSVSSEAFF. CDR3 in DNA: TGCAGCGTGTCCTCGGAGGCTTTCTTT.

CDR3 bases: TGTGCCAGCAGCTTATCAGGGACAGCGAACACCGGGGAGCTGTTTTTT. Translated, it gives CASSLSGTANTGELFF. The chain joins TRBV7-9 to TRBJ2-2; 7 bases are a match to TRBD1. Germline V CDR1 and CDR2: SEHNR, FQNEAQ (reference sequence). This CDR3 is built from 16 residues. Germline trimming cut 2 bases from V and 0 bases from J; bases unmatched to any gene: 3. Full variable domain (rest looked up from reference TRBV7-9 and TRBJ2-2): DTGVSQNPRHKITKRGQNVTFRCDPISEHNRLYWYRQTLGQGPEFLTYFQNEAQLEKSRLLSDRFSAERPKGSFSTLEIQRTEQGDSAMYLCASSLSGTANTGELFFGEGSRLTVL.

This clonotype was seen many times. The chain combines TRBV5-1 with TRBJ1-2; TRBD1 might be the D (5 bases). The germline V gene encodes CDR1 SGHRS and CDR2 YFSETQ. V was cut by 0 bases and J by 2 bases, with 11 bases left in between. This CDR3 spans 15 amino acids. DNA for the CDR3: TGCGCCAGCAGCTTGGAGACAGCCTCAAACTATGGCTACACCTTC. Translated: CASSLETASNYGYTF. Full variable domain (missing parts from reference TRBV5-1 and TRBJ1-2): KAGVTQTPRYLIKTRGQQVTLSCSPISGHRSVSWYQQTPGQGLQFLFEYFSETQRNKGNFPGRFSGRQFSNSRSEMNVSTLELGDSALYLCASSLETASNYGYTFGSGTRLTVV.

The rearrangement uses TRBV20-1 and TRBJ2-7; TRBD1 matches 8 bases. Germline V gene data show CDR1 as DFQATT and CDR2 as SNEGSKA (reference sequence). V shed 0 bases and J 4 bases; nucleotides not matched to a gene: 2. CDR3 size: 13 residues. In DNA, the CDR3 is TGCAGTGCTAGAGACTGGACAGGGTACGAGCAGTACTTC. This encodes CSARDWTGYEQYF.

The sample holds many counts of this clonotype. This chain links TRBV12-3 or TRBV12-4 with TRBJ2-1, with 8 bases aligning to TRBD2. V lost 5 bases and J lost 5; bases outside the gene matches: 8. The CDR3 loop spans 15 amino acids. In DNA, the CDR3 is TGTGCCAGCAGTGTACCGGGACTAGGCGACAATGAGCAGTTCTTC. Translation: CASSVPGLGDNEQFF.

V is TRBV14 and J is TRBJ1-6; the D is unclear. CDR3 size: 11 residues. Germline CDR1 is SGHDN and CDR2 is FVKESK. V shed 3 bases and J shed 7 bases, with 1 base lying between them. For the CDR3, the DNA is TGTGCCAGCAGCCACAATTCACCCCTCCACTTT. Its protein product is CASSHNSPLHF.

This clonotype occurred a few times. The chain recombines TRBV9 with TRBJ2-5; 9 bases map to TRBD1. There are 15 residues in the CDR3. The junction had 3 bases not matched to a gene; V was cut back by 0 bases and J by 3 bases. The germline gives CDR1 SGDLS, CDR2 YYNGEE. Here the CDR3 reads CASSVDRGREETQYF. CDR3 DNA: TGTGCCAGCAGCGTAGACAGGGGGCGAGAAGAGACCCAGTACTTC. The full variable domain, its missing parts supplied by reference TRBV9 and TRBJ2-5, is DSGVTQTPKHLITATGQRVTLRCSPRSGDLSVYWYQQSLDQGLQFLIQYYNGEERAKGNILERFSAQQFPDLHSELNLSSLELGDSALYFCASSVDRGREETQYFGPGTRLLVL.

The sample holds many counts of this clonotype. This rearrangement joins TRBV20-1 to TRBJ2-7; 15 bases line up with TRBD2. J lost 2 bases, V lost 0 bases, and 11 bases had no gene match. This CDR3 comprises 19 residues. In germline, CDR1 is DFQATT, CDR2 SNEGSKA (reference sequence). CDR3 nucleotide sequence: TGCAGTGCTAGAGAACTAATCGGGACTAGCGGGGGGCAACCCTACGAGCAGTACTTC. It codes for CSARELIGTSGGQPYEQYF.

This clonotype was seen ten or more times. The chain combines TRBV12-3 or TRBV12-4 with TRBJ1-2; D is possibly TRBD1 (5 bases). The CDR3 loop spans 13 amino acids. Trimming removed 3 bases at V and 7 bases at J, with 12 bases between. The CDR3 DNA reads as TGTGCCAGCAGTTTTGGGGCAGGGTCTGGCTACACCTTC. Encoded protein: CASSFGAGSGYTF.

This clonotype was observed a handful of times. This sequence joins TRBV11-3 and TRBJ2-2, with 8 bases lining up with TRBD1. There are 18 residues in the CDR3. Germline loops: CDR1 SGHNT, CDR2 YENEEA. V gave up 0 bases and J gave up 2 bases; unmatched junction bases: 8. Here the CDR3 reads CASSLDVRDRTNTGELFF. The CDR3 nucleotides are TGTGCCAGCAGCTTAGACGTCAGGGACAGGACAAACACCGGGGAGCTGTTTTTT.

This clonotype appeared a few times. The chain is built from TRBV7-9 and TRBJ1-5; no reliable D call. The germline CDR1 and CDR2 sequences are SEHNR and FQNEAQ (reference sequence). This CDR3 is 12 amino acids long. V was cut by 7 bases and J by 3 bases, with 7 bases left in between. DNA for the CDR3: TGTGCCAGCAACCTCCCCAATCAGCCCCAGCATTTT. Translation: CASNLPNQPQHF.

The chain employs TRBV5-1 and TRBJ1-2; 10 nucleotides align to TRBD1. The CDR3 is 16 amino acids. The junction had 6 bases not matched to a gene; V was cut back by 1 base and J by 3 bases. The V gene's germline CDR1 is SGHRS and CDR2 YFSETQ. The CDR3 sequence: CASSLRQGAGDYGYTF. DNA of the CDR3: TGCGCCAGCAGCTTGAGACAGGGGGCGGGCGACTATGGCTACACCTTC.

This clonotype was seen a few times. The chain recombines TRBV12-5 with TRBJ2-2; D unclear. This CDR3 is built from 14 residues. CDR1 is LGHNT, CDR2 FRNRAP, per germline. V was shortened by 1 base and J by 1 base, with 4 bases between the two germline ends. In nucleotides, the CDR3 is TGTGCTAGTGGTTTGGGGATGAACACCGGGGAGCTGTTTTTT. Translating it yields CASGLGMNTGELFF.

The chain joins TRBV18 to TRBJ2-7; TRBD1 matches 11 bases. The trim removed 6 bases at V and 7 bases at J, leaving 8 bases unmatched. CDR1 KGHSH and CDR2 LQKENI come from the germline V gene. This CDR3 contains 14 residues. The CDR3 nucleotides are TGTGCCAGCTCTCCGGACAGGGGGCTAATTGAGCAGTACTTC. The encoded protein is CASSPDRGLIEQYF.

This chain links TRBV5-6 with TRBJ2-7; D perhaps matches TRBD1 (5 bases). Germline V gene data show CDR1 as SGHDT and CDR2 as YYEEEE. The V and J ends lost 0 bases and 4 bases respectively, with 11 bases between them. The CDR3 runs to 14 residues. The CDR3 nucleotides read TGTGCCAGCAGCTTGGCCCTTGACAGTTACGAGCAGTACTTC. Translation gives CASSLALDSYEQYF.

This clonotype was seen only a few times. This rearrangement joins TRBV12-3 or TRBV12-4 to TRBJ2-1; the D call may be TRBD1 or TRBD2 (6 bases each). V lost 3 bases and J lost 8, with 20 bases in between. This CDR3 spans 16 amino acids. CDR3 loop: CASSFRDGGLGDEQFF. CDR3 bases: TGTGCCAGCAGTTTCCGCGACGGGGGCCTTGGCGATGAGCAGTTCTTC.